This T cell receptor beta chain was retrieved from a study of immune heterogeneity within non-small cell lung tumors. Comment on this clonotype: Its ends do not fully match the called genes, so a read error is possible.

As template, the study used bulk tumor genomic DNA at 600 ng per sample. Biopsy collection occurred during surgery, with several far-apart biopsies per primary tumor. Curative surgery was undertaken by patients, who had untreated, newly diagnosed non-small cell lung cancer. CDR3 of TCR beta was amplified by multiplex PCR that used 32 V and 13 J primers. A single record per CDR3 protein comes from TCRdb applying MiXCR to the multiplex PCR reads. This table has under 13,000 distinct CDR3 sequences, almost 30% appearing once. Germline CDR1 is MDHEN and CDR2 is SYDVKM. This CDR3 spans 16 amino acids. This TCR derives from a woman between 50 and 59 years old with non-small cell lung cancer. The chain joins TRBV28 to TRBJ2-1, with D tentatively TRBD2 (5 bases). What was sequenced was lung tumor tissue. CDR3 region: CASSSYNPVLEGEQLF. CDR3 sequence (DNA): TGTGCCAGCAGTTCCTACAATCCGGTACTAGAGGGTGAGCAGCTCTTC.